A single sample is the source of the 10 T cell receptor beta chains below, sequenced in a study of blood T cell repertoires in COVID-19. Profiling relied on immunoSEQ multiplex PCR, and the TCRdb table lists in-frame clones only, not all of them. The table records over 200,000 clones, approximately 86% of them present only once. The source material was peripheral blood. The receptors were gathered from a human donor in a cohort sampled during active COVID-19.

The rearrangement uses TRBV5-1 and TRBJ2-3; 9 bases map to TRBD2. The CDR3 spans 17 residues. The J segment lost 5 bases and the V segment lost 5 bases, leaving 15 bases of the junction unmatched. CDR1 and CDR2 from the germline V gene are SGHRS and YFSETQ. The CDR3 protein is CASRLSSGTSSRDTQYF. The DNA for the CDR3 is TGCGCCAGCAGACTTTCCTCCGGGACTAGCAGTCGAGATACGCAGTATTTT. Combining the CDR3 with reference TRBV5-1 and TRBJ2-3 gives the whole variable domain KAGVTQTPRYLIKTRGQQVTLSCSPISGHRSVSWYQQTPGQGLQFLFEYFSETQRNKGNFPGRFSGRQFSNSRSEMNVSTLELGDSALYLCASRLSSGTSSRDTQYFGPGTRLTVL.

DNA of the CDR3: TGTGCCAGCAGCTACAGCGGGGGGGCCTGGTACGAGCAGTACTTC. Its protein product is CASSYSGGAWYEQYF. The rearrangement joins TRBV7-2 to TRBJ2-7; 10 bases are shared with TRBD2. Germline values: CDR1 SGHTA, CDR2 FQGNSA. The V gene end was trimmed by 4 bases and the J gene end by 4 bases; junction bases not matched to a gene: 7. The CDR3 length is 15 residues.

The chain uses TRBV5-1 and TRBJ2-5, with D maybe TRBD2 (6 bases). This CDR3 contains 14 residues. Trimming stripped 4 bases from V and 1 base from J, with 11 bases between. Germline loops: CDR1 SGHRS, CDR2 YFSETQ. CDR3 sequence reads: CASSPGTFQETQYF. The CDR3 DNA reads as TGCGCCAGCAGCCCCGGGACTTTCCAAGAGACCCAGTACTTC.

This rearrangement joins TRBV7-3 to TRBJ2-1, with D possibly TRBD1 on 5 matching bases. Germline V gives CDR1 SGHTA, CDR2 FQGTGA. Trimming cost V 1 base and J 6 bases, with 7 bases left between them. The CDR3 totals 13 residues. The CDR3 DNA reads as TGTGCCAGCAGCTTAAGCAGGGCCAATGAGCAGTTCTTC. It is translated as CASSLSRANEQFF.

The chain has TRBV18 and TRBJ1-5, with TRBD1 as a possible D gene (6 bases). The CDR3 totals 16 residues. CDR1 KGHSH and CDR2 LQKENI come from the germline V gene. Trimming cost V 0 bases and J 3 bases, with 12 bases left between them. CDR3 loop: CASSPPQQGLNQPQHF. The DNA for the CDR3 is TGTGCCAGCTCACCACCTCAACAGGGTCTCAATCAGCCCCAGCATTTT.

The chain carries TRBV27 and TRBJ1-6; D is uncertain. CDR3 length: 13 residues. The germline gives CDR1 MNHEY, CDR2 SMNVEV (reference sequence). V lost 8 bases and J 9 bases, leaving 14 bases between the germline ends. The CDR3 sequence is CASRELLGSPLHF. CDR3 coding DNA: TGTGCCAGCCGGGAGCTCCTGGGTTCACCCCTCCACTTT.

The DNA for the CDR3 is TGTGCCAGCAGTTACTCAACTAGCGGGGGGCCATACCAAGAGACCCAGTACTTC. Its protein is CASSYSTSGGPYQETQYF. The rearrangement joins TRBV6-2 or TRBV6-3 to TRBJ2-5; the match to TRBD2 covers 12 bases. Trimming at V came to 0 bases and at J to 0 bases, leaving 5 bases not matched to a gene. This CDR3 spans 18 amino acids. Per germline, CDR1 MNHEY and CDR2 SVGEGT.

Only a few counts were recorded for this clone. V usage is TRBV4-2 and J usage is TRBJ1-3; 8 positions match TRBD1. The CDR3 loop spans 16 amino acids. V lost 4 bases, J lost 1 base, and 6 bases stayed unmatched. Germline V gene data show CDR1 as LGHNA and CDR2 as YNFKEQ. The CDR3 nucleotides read TGTGCCAGCAGCCCTCTACAGGGGGATTCTGGAAACACCATATATTTT. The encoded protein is CASSPLQGDSGNTIYF.

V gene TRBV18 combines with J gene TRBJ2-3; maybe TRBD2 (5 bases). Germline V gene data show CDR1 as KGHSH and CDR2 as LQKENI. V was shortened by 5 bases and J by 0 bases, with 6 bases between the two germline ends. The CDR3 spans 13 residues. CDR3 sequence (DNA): TGTGCCAGCTCAAGGACTAGCACAGATACGCAGTATTTT. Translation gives CASSRTSTDTQYF.

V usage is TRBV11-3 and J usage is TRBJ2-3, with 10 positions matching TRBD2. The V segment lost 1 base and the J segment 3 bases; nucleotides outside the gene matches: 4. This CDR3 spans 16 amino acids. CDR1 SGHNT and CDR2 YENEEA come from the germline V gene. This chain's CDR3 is CASSLGLAGDTDTQYF. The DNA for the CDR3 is TGTGCCAGCAGCTTAGGTCTAGCGGGAGATACAGATACGCAGTATTTT. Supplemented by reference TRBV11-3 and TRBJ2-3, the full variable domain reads EAGVVQSPRYKIIEKKQPVAFWCNPISGHNTLYWYLQNLGQGPELLIRYENEEAVDDSQLPKDRFSAERLKGVDSTLKIQPAELGDSAVYLCASSLGLAGDTDTQYFGPGTRLTVL.